One T cell receptor beta chain is described in this entry. RNA transcripts gave rise to amplified TCR beta CDR3 regions. RT-PCR in the first round (using the HTBI primer set) targeted the TCR CDR3. TCRdb itself ran the multiplex PCR reads through MiXCR, one entry per CDR3 protein. The data hold about 690,000 distinct CDR3 sequences, with 15% to 20% observed a single time. Thyroid ultrasound, orbital computed tomography, clinical symptoms, and serum thyroxine and TRAb underpinned diagnoses. This sample stems from a study of T cells in Graves' hyperthyroidism and ophthalmopathy. V dropped 3 bases and J dropped 4 bases, with 8 bases sitting between them. Germline CDR1 and CDR2: LGHDT and YNNKEL (reference sequence). CDR3 length equals 13 residues.

The receptor comes from a man over 45 with Graves' hyperthyroidism. This rearrangement joins TRBV3-1 to TRBJ2-3; D remains ambiguous. The specimen was blood. The CDR3 region is CASSQSGADTQYF. CDR3 in DNA: TGTGCCAGCAGCCAGTCGGGCGCAGATACGCAGTATTTT.